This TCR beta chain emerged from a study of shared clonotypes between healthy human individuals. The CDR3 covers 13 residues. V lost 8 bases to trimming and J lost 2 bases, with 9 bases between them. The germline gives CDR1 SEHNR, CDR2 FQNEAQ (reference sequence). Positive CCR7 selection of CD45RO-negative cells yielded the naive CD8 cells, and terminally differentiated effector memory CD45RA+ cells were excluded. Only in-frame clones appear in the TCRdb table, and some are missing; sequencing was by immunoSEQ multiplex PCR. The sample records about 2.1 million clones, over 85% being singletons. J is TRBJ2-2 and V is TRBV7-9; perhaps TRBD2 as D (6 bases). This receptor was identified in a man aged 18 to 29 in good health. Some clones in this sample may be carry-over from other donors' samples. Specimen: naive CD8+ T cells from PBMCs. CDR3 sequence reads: CASGLPNTGELFF. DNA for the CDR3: TGTGCCAGCGGACTACCCAACACCGGGGAGCTGTTTTTT.